The 18 T cell receptor beta chains given below trace back to one sample, sequenced in a study of shared clonotypes between healthy human individuals. Profiled with immunoSEQ multiplex PCR; TCRdb holds only in-frame clones, not every one. The table has roughly 810,000 clones, 90% to 97% seen once. Naive-designated CD8 cells lacked CD45RO, were positively enriched for CCR7, and omitted terminally differentiated effector memory CD45RA+ cells. The sequencing sample was made of naive CD8+ T cells sorted from blood. All receptors derive from a man aged 25-40 years in good health.

As regards this clone: Other DNA sequences from this sample encode an identical CDR3 as well. This chain uses TRBV20-1 with TRBJ2-5; D perhaps matches TRBD2 (6 bases). The CDR3 contains 11 residues. V shed 6 bases and J shed 4 bases, with 9 bases lying between them. Germline CDR1 and CDR2: DFQATT and SNEGSKA (reference sequence). CDR3 in amino acids: CSARLVETQYF. The CDR3 nucleotides are TGCAGTGCAAGACTAGTAGAGACCCAGTACTTC.

The chain uses TRBV7-2 and TRBJ2-4; 9 bases fit TRBD1. This CDR3 spans 14 amino acids. The trim removed 3 bases at V and 7 bases at J, leaving 4 bases unmatched. Germline V CDR1 and CDR2: SGHTA, FQGNSA. The CDR3 loop is CASSLNRGRNIQYF. CDR3 sequence (DNA): TGTGCCAGCAGCTTGAACAGGGGGCGGAACATTCAGTACTTC. Filled out from reference TRBV7-2 and TRBJ2-4, the complete variable domain reads GAGVSQSPSNKVTEKGKDVELRCDPISGHTALYWYRQSLGQGLEFLIYFQGNSAPDKSGLPSDRFSAERTGGSVSTLTIQRTQQEDSAVYLCASSLNRGRNIQYFGAGTRLSVL.

In this sample, this clone turned up once. The identical CDR3 is also encoded by other nucleotide sequences in the sample. The chain recombines TRBV9 with TRBJ2-2; D remains unclear. Per germline, CDR1 SGDLS and CDR2 YYNGEE. The CDR3 runs 13 residues. V was shortened by 3 bases and J by 5 bases, with 8 bases between the two germline ends. The CDR3 protein is CASSEGGTGELFF. In DNA form, the CDR3 reads TGTGCCAGCAGCGAGGGTGGGACCGGGGAGCTGTTTTTT.

V usage is TRBV30 and J usage is TRBJ1-5, with D unresolved. V was trimmed by 2 bases and J by 3 bases, leaving 8 bases between them. Germline V gene lookup returns CDR1 GTSNPN and CDR2 SVGIG (reference sequence). The CDR3 loop spans 13 amino acids. The CDR3 sequence is CAWSRQPNQPQHF. In DNA form, the CDR3 reads TGTGCCTGGAGTCGGCAGCCCAATCAGCCCCAGCATTTT.

The chain combines TRBV6-5 with TRBJ2-1; TRBD1 is a possible D gene (8 bases). V was cut by 5 bases and J by 8 bases, with 16 bases left in between. Germline lookup yields CDR1 MNHEY and CDR2 SVGAGI. The CDR3 is made up of 14 amino acids. CDR3 DNA: TGTGCCAGCAGTCACCTTACAGGGGGGGATGAGCAGTTCTTC. Amino acids: CASSHLTGGDEQFF.

This clone was seen once. This chain connects TRBV27 to TRBJ1-1, with unresolved D. V lost 2 bases and J 4 bases, leaving 8 bases between the germline ends. There are 13 residues in the CDR3. The V gene's germline CDR1 is MNHEY and CDR2 SMNVEV (reference sequence). Written as DNA, the CDR3 is TGTGCCAGCAGTTTAACCGGGTTCACTGAAGCTTTCTTT. Its translation: CASSLTGFTEAFF.

Note on this clone: In the same sample, other DNA sequences code for this CDR3. This chain joins TRBV7-2 and TRBJ2-7; TRBD2 agrees at 8 bases. The CDR3 spans 14 residues. The V gene's germline CDR1 is SGHTA and CDR2 FQGNSA. After removal of 6 bases from V and 5 bases from J, the junction contained 9 bases not matched to a gene. CDR3 in amino acids: CASSPSGSIHEQYF. The CDR3 DNA follows: TGTGCCAGCAGTCCAAGCGGGAGCATCCACGAGCAGTACTTC. The entire variable domain, with the rest obtained from reference TRBV7-2 and TRBJ2-7, is as follows: GAGVSQSPSNKVTEKGKDVELRCDPISGHTALYWYRQSLGQGLEFLIYFQGNSAPDKSGLPSDRFSAERTGGSVSTLTIQRTQQEDSAVYLCASSPSGSIHEQYFGPGTRLTVT.

The V gene is TRBV6-5, the J gene TRBJ2-7; D possibly corresponds to TRBD1 (5 bases). V was clipped by 5 bases and J by 2 bases, with 10 bases between them. CDR3 length equals 13 residues. Germline loops: CDR1 MNHEY, CDR2 SVGAGI. The CDR3 bases are TGTGCCAGCAGTATCGTAGGGGCCTACGAGCAGTACTTC. Translation gives CASSIVGAYEQYF.

On this clone: The same CDR3 arises from other DNA sequences in this sample as well. The rearrangement joins TRBV7-9 to TRBJ2-7, with TRBD2 matching 14 bases. Germline V gives CDR1 SEHNR, CDR2 FQNEAQ (reference sequence). CDR3 length: 15 residues. V was pared by 3 bases and J by 4 bases, with 2 bases of the junction left unmatched. The CDR3, as DNA: TGTGCCAGCAGCTTGGGGACTAGCGGGAGTTACGAGCAGTACTTC. As protein: CASSLGTSGSYEQYF.

This sequence joins TRBV29-1 and TRBJ1-1, with D possibly matching TRBD1 (5 bases). Looked up from germline, CDR1 is SQVTM and CDR2 is ANQGSEA. Trimming cost V 0 bases and J 5 bases, with 19 bases left between them. The CDR3 length is 16 residues. The CDR3 DNA reads as TGCAGCGTTGAAGATCGGGCAGGGAAGGGTAAGACTGAAGCTTTCTTT. It codes for CSVEDRAGKGKTEAFF.

This clone came up once. V usage is TRBV18 and J usage is TRBJ1-1; 7 nucleotides agree with TRBD1. The V gene end was trimmed by 3 bases and the J gene end by 1 base; junction bases not matched to a gene: 8. The CDR3 runs 16 residues. CDR1 and CDR2 (germline): KGHSH, LQKENI. In nucleotides, the CDR3 is TGTGCCAGCTCACCGGCAGGGGGAAAACCGAACACTGAAGCTTTCTTT. Its translation: CASSPAGGKPNTEAFF.

This chain's CDR3 is CASSSYSDPYEQYF. In nucleotides, the CDR3 is TGTGCCAGCAGTTCCTACAGCGACCCCTACGAGCAGTACTTC. This chain joins TRBV27 and TRBJ2-7; unclear D gene. In germline, CDR1 is MNHEY, CDR2 SMNVEV (reference sequence). The CDR3 totals 14 residues. Trimming pared 4 bases from V and 2 bases from J, leaving 12 bases between.

The gene calls are TRBV2 and TRBJ1-2; TRBD1 matches at 9 bases. CDR1 and CDR2 (germline): SNHLY, FYNNEI. Trimming at V came to 6 bases and at J to 7 bases, leaving 18 bases not matched to a gene. This CDR3 has 17 amino acids. The DNA of the CDR3 is TGTGCCAGCAGGGGGAGAATCGGACAGGGGACAGCCGGTGGCTACACCTTC. Translation gives CASRGRIGQGTAGGYTF. The complete variable domain, with remaining parts taken from reference TRBV2 and TRBJ1-2, reads EPEVTQTPSHQVTQMGQEVILRCVPISNHLYFYWYRQILGQKVEFLVSFYNNEISEKSEIFDDQFSVERPDGSNFTLKIRSTKLEDSAMYFCASRGRIGQGTAGGYTFGSGTRLTVV.

The chain joins TRBV10-2 to TRBJ2-4, with a weak D call TRBD1 (5 bases). The CDR3 spans 15 residues. Between the trimmed V and J ends, which lost 7 bases and 0 bases, there was a span of 13 bases. The germline V gene has CDR1 WSHSY and CDR2 SAAADI. The CDR3: CASNPTELAKNIQYF. The CDR3 DNA reads as TGCGCCAGCAATCCGACAGAACTAGCCAAAAACATTCAGTACTTC.

The chain combines TRBV9 with TRBJ2-3; TRBD1 might be the D (6 bases). This CDR3 has 16 residues. The V end lost 0 bases, the J end lost 2 bases, and 13 bases lay between the germline ends. The germline gives CDR1 SGDLS, CDR2 YYNGEE. The CDR3 spells CASSVGDTLLTDTQYF. The DNA of the CDR3 is TGTGCCAGCAGCGTAGGGGACACCCTACTCACAGATACGCAGTATTTT.

The V gene is TRBV4-1, the J gene TRBJ1-1; D uncertain. The V gene's germline CDR1 is MGHRA and CDR2 YSYEKL. The CDR3 has 15 residues. Trimming left V 5 bases short and J 5 bases short, with 18 bases between. In DNA form, the CDR3 reads TGCGCCAGCAGCTTGAAACAAGGTGGTTGGACTGAAGCTTTCTTT. This sequence encodes CASSLKQGGWTEAFF.

This clone was seen once. This chain joins TRBV25-1 and TRBJ1-2; D unclear. The CDR3 has 10 residues. The germline gives CDR1 MGHDK, CDR2 SYGVNS. Trimming stripped 8 bases from V and 8 bases from J, with 9 bases between. CDR3 sequence (DNA): TGTGCCAGCGGAAACATCGGCTACACCTTC. It codes for CASGNIGYTF.

The V gene is TRBV7-9, the J gene TRBJ1-4, with 9 bases matching TRBD1. Germline V gives CDR1 SEHNR, CDR2 FQNEAQ (reference sequence). The CDR3 has 15 amino acids. V was clipped by 5 bases and J by 8 bases; unmatched bases: 9. In nucleotides, the CDR3 is TGTGCCAGCAGCCCATACAGGGGGCAAGGGGAAAAACTGTTTTTT. Translation: CASSPYRGQGEKLFF.